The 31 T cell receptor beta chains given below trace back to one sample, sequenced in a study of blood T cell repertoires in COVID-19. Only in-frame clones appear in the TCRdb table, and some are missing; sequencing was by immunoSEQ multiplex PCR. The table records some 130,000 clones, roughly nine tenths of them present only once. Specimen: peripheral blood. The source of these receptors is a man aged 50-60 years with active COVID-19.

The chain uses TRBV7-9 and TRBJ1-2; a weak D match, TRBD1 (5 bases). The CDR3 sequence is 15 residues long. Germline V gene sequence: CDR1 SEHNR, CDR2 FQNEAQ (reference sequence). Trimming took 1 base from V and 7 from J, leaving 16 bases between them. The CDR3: CASSLETGTPPGYTF. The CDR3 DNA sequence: TGTGCCAGCAGCTTAGAGACCGGGACTCCCCCTGGCTACACCTTC.

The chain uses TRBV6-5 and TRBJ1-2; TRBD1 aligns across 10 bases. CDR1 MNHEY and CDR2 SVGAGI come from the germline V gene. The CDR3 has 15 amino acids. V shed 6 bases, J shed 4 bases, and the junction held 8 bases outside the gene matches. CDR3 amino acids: CASRKDRGRIYGYTF. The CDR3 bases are TGTGCCAGCAGGAAAGACAGGGGGCGCATCTATGGCTACACCTTC.

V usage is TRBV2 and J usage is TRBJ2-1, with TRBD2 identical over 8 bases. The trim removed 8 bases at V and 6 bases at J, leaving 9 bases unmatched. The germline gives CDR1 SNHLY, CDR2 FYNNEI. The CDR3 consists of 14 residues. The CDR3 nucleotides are TGTGCCAGCCGGGAGGGATGGTGGGTCAATGAGCAGTTCTTC. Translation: CASREGWWVNEQFF.

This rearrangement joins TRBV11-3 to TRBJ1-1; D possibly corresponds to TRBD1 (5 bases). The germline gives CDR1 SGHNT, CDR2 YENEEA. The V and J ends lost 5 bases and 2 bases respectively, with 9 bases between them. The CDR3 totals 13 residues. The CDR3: CASSADSNTEAFF. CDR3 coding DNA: TGTGCCAGCAGCGCAGACAGCAACACTGAAGCTTTCTTT.

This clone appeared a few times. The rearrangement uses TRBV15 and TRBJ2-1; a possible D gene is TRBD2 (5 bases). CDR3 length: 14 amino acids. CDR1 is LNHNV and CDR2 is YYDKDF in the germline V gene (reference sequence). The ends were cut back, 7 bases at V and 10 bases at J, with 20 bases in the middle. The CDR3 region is CATIAGLGRGEQFF. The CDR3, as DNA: TGTGCCACCATCGCGGGCCTAGGACGTGGAGAGCAGTTCTTC.

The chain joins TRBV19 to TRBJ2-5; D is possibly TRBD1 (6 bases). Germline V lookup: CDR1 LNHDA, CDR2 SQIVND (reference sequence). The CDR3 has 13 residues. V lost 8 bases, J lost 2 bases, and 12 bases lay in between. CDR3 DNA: TGTGCCAGTTCTGACAGGCGACAAGAGACCCAGTACTTC. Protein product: CASSDRRQETQYF.

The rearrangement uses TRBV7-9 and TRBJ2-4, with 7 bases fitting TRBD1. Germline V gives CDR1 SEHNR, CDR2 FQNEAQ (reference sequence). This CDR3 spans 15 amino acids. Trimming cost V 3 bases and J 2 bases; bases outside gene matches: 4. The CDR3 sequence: CASSFLQGTKNIQYF. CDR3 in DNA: TGTGCCAGCAGCTTTCTACAGGGGACCAAAAACATTCAGTACTTC.

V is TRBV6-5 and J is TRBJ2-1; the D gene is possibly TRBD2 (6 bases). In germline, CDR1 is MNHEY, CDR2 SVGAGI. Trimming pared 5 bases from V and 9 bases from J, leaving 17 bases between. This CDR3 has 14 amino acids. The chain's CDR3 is CASSNPTGVGEQFF. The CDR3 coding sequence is TGTGCCAGCAGTAACCCGACGGGAGTCGGTGAGCAGTTCTTC.

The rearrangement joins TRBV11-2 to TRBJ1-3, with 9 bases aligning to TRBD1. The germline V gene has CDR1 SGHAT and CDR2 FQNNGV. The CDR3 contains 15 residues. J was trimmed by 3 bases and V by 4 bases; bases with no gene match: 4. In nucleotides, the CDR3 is TGTGCCAGCAGCTCGTCGGACAGGGGTGGAAACACCATATATTTT. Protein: CASSSSDRGGNTIYF. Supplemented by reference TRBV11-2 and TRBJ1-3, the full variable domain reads EAGVAQSPRYKIIEKRQSVAFWCNPISGHATLYWYQQILGQGPKLLIQFQNNGVVDDSQLPKDRFSAERLKGVDSTLKIQPAKLEDSAVYLCASSSSDRGGNTIYFGEGSWLTVV.

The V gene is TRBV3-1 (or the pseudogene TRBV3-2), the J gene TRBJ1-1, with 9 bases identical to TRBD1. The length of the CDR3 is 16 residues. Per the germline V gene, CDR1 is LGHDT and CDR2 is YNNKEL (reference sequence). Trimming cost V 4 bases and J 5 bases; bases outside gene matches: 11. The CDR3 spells CASSRSGQGGRTEAFF. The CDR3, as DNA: TGTGCCAGCAGCCGTTCGGGACAGGGAGGGAGGACTGAAGCTTTCTTT.

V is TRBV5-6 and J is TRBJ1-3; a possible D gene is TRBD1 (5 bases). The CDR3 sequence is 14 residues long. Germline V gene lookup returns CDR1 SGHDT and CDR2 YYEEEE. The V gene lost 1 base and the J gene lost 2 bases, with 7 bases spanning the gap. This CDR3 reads CASSLSGPGNTIYF. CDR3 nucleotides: TGTGCCAGCAGCTTGTCAGGGCCTGGAAACACCATATATTTT.

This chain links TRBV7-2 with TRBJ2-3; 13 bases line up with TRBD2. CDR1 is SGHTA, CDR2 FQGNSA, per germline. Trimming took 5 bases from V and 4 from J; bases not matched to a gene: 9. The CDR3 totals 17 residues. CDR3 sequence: CASSRYPGLAGADTQYF. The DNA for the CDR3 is TGTGCCAGCAGCCGCTACCCCGGACTAGCGGGAGCAGATACGCAGTATTTT.

As DNA, the CDR3 is TGTGCCAGCAGCGGGGGAGCGGGGGCCAAGACGGGGCAGTACTTC. It codes for CASSGGAGAKTGQYF. The chain carries TRBV6-5 and TRBJ2-7, with 8 bases lining up with TRBD2. The CDR3 totals 15 residues. Germline CDR1 is MNHEY and CDR2 is SVGAGI. Trimming took 6 bases from V and 9 from J; bases not matched to a gene: 16.

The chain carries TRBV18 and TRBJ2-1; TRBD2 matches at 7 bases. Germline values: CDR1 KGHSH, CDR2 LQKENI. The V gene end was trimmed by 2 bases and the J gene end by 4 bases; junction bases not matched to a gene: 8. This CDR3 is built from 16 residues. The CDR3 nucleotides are TGTGCCAGCTCACCAGCGACGGGGGGTTTTTACAATGAGCAGTTCTTC. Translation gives CASSPATGGFYNEQFF.

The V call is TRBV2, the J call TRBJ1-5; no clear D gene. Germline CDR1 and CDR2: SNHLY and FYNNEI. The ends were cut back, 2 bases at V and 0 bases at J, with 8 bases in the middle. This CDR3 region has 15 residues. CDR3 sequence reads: CASSEPGISNQPQHF. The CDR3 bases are TGTGCCAGCAGTGAACCCGGGATTAGCAATCAGCCCCAGCATTTT.

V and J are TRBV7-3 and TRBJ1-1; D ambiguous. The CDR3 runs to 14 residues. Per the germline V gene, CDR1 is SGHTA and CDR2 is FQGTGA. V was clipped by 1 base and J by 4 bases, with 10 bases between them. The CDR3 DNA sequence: TGTGCCAGCAGCTTAAACAGCGGAGGCACTGAAGCTTTCTTT. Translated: CASSLNSGGTEAFF.

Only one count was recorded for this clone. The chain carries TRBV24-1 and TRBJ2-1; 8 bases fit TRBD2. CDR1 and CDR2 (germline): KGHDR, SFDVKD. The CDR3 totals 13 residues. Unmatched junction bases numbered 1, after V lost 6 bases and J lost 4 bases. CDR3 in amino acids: CATSIAGYNEQFF. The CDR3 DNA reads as TGTGCCACCAGTATAGCGGGATACAATGAGCAGTTCTTC.

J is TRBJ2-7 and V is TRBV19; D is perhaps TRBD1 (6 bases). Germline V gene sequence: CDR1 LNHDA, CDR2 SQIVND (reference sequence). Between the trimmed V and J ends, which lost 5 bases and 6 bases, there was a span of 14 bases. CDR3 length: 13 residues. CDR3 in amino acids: CASSLEHRAEQYF. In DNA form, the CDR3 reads TGTGCCAGTAGTTTGGAGCACAGGGCCGAGCAGTACTTC.

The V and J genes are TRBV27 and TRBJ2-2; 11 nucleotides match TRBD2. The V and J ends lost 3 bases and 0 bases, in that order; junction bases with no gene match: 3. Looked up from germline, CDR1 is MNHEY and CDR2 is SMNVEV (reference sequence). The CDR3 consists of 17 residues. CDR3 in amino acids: CASSLGLAEANTGELFF. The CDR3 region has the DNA TGTGCCAGCAGTTTGGGACTAGCGGAGGCGAACACCGGGGAGCTGTTTTTT.

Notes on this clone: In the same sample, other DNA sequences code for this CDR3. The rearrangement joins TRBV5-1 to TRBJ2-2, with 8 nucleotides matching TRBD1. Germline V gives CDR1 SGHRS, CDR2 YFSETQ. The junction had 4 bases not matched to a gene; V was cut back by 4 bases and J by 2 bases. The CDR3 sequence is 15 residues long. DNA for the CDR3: TGCGCCAGCAGCCCCGGGACAGGAAACACCGGGGAGCTGTTTTTT. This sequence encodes CASSPGTGNTGELFF.

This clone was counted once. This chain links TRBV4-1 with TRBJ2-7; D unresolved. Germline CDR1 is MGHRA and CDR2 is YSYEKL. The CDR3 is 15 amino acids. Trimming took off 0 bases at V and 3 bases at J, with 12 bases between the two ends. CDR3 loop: CASSQDVQAHYEQYF. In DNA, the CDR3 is TGCGCCAGCAGCCAAGATGTTCAGGCCCACTACGAGCAGTACTTC.

In DNA, the CDR3 is TGTGCCAGCACCGGGGGGAATCAGCCCCAGCATTTT. Translated: CASTGGNQPQHF. The chain is built from TRBV6-6 and TRBJ1-5, with D perhaps matching TRBD1 (5 bases). Deletions cut 7 bases from V and 4 bases from J, with 8 bases between. The CDR3 consists of 12 residues. Germline assignment: CDR1 MNHNY and CDR2 SVGAGI (reference sequence).

This CDR3 is CASSPGQGATYEQYF. DNA for the CDR3: TGCGCCAGCAGCCCAGGACAGGGGGCTACCTACGAGCAGTACTTC. This chain connects TRBV4-1 to TRBJ2-7; 11 nucleotides line up with TRBD1. Trimming removed 4 bases from V and 2 bases from J; junction bases left unmatched: 4. From germline, CDR1 is MGHRA and CDR2 YSYEKL. The CDR3 has 15 amino acids.

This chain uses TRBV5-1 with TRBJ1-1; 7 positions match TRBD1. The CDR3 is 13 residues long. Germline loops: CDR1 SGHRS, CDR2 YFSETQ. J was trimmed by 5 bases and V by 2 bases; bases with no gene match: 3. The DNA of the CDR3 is TGCGCCAGCAGCTTACAGGGGCGAACTGAAGCTTTCTTT. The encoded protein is CASSLQGRTEAFF.

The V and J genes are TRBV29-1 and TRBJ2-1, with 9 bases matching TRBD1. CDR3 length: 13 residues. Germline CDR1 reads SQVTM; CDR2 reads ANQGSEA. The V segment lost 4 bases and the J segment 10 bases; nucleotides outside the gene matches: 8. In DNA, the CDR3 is TGCAGCGTTGCTGGACAGGGGAACTGGGAGCAGTTCTTC. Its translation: CSVAGQGNWEQFF.

The CDR3 DNA reads as TGTGCCAGCAGCTTAGTCAATGAGCAGTTCTTC. It translates to CASSLVNEQFF. The chain combines TRBV6-2 or TRBV6-3 with TRBJ2-1; D unresolved. Germline loops: CDR1 MNHEY, CDR2 SVGEGT. The CDR3 sequence is 11 residues long. Trimming pared 6 bases from V and 6 bases from J, leaving 6 bases between.

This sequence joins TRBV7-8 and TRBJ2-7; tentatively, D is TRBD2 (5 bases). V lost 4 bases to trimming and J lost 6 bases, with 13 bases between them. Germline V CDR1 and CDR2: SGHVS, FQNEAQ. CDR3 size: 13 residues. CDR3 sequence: CASSSSVEGEQYF. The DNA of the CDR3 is TGTGCCAGCAGCTCCTCCGTCGAGGGCGAGCAGTACTTC.

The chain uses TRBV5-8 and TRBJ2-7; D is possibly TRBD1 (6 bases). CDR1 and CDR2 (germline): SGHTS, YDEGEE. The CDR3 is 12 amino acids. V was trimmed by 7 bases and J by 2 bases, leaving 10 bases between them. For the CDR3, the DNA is TGTGCCAGCGGCGACAGGACCTACGAGCAGTACTTC. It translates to CASGDRTYEQYF. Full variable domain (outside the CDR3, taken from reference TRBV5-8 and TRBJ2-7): EAGVTQSPTHLIKTRGQQATLRCSPISGHTSVYWYQQALGLGLQFLLWYDEGEERNRGNFPPRFSGRQFPNYSSELNVNALELEDSALYLCASGDRTYEQYFGPGTRLTVT.

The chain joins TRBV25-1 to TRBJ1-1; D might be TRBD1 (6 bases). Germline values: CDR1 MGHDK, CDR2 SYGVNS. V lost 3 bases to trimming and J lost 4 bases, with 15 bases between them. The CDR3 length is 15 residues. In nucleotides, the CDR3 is TGTGCCAGCAGTGATACTGGGCCCAGGGGCACTGAAGCTTTCTTT. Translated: CASSDTGPRGTEAFF. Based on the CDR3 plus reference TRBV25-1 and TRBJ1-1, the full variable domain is EADIYQTPRYLVIGTGKKITLECSQTMGHDKMYWYQQDPGMELHLIHYSYGVNSTEKGDLSSESTVSRIRTEHFPLTLESARPSHTSQYLCASSDTGPRGTEAFFGQGTRLTVV.

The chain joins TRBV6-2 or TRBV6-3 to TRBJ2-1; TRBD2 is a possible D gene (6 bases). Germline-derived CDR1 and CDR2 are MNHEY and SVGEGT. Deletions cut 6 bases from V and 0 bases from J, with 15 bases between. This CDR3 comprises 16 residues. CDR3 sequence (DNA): TGTGCCAGCAGCCAGCTAGCGCACAGCTCCTACAATGAGCAGTTCTTC. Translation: CASSQLAHSSYNEQFF.

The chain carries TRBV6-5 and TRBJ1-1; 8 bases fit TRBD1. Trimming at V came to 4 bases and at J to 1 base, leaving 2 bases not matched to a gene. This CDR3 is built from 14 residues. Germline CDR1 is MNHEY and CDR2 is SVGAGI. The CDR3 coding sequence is TGTGCCAGCAGTTTCGACAGGGGGAACACTGAAGCTTTCTTT. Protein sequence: CASSFDRGNTEAFF.